One sample yielded the 18 T cell receptor beta chains listed below, sequenced in a study of cytomegalovirus exposure and HLA in healthy donors. Only in-frame clones appear in the TCRdb table, and some are missing; sequencing was by immunoSEQ multiplex PCR. There are over 110,000 clones in the sample; about 87% occur only once, and 8.7% lies in the top ten. Sequencing used PBMCs. The receptor source for this set is a man aged 18 to 35 in good health and CMV-seropositive.

The rearrangement uses TRBV9 and TRBJ2-1; D might be TRBD1 (5 bases). V was pared by 3 bases and J by 2 bases, with 12 bases between. Germline V gene sequence: CDR1 SGDLS, CDR2 YYNGEE. This CDR3 is 15 amino acids long. CDR3 DNA: TGTGCCAGCAGCGACACAGGAGTGACCTACAATGAGCAGTTCTTC. This sequence encodes CASSDTGVTYNEQFF.

This chain uses TRBV9 with TRBJ2-1, with 10 bases fitting TRBD2. From germline, CDR1 is SGDLS and CDR2 YYNGEE. The trim removed 4 bases at V and 0 bases at J, leaving 1 base unmatched. The CDR3 sequence is 15 residues long. For the CDR3, the DNA is TGTGCCAGCAGCCCTAGCGGGAGCTCCTACAATGAGCAGTTCTTC. Residues: CASSPSGSSYNEQFF.

J is TRBJ1-1 and V is TRBV5-6, with unresolved D. Germline V CDR1 and CDR2: SGHDT, YYEEEE. CDR3 length: 13 amino acids. V lost 2 bases, J lost 3 bases, and 8 bases lay in between. The chain's CDR3 is CASSLRLDTEAFF. CDR3 DNA sequence: TGTGCCAGCAGCTTACGGTTGGACACTGAAGCTTTCTTT.

The rearrangement uses TRBV6-5 and TRBJ2-3; maybe TRBD2 (5 bases). CDR3 length: 12 residues. Germline CDR1 MNHEY, CDR2 SVGAGI. With 5 bases removed from V and 6 bases from J, the gap between germline ends came to 9 bases. CDR3 sequence reads: CASSPEGDTQYF. As DNA, the CDR3 is TGTGCCAGCAGTCCCGAGGGTGATACGCAGTATTTT.

CDR3 sequence reads: CAWRQGLNNEQFF. CDR3 nucleotide sequence: TGTGCCTGGAGGCAGGGGCTAAACAATGAGCAGTTCTTC. The chain combines TRBV30 with TRBJ2-1; D is perhaps TRBD1 (6 bases). Germline V gene data show CDR1 as GTSNPN and CDR2 as SVGIG (reference sequence). V was pared by 3 bases and J by 5 bases, with 11 bases between. The CDR3 is made up of 13 amino acids. The whole variable domain, remainder taken from reference TRBV30 and TRBJ2-1, is SQTIHQWPATLVQPVGSPLSLECTVEGTSNPNLYWYRQAAGRGLQLLFYSVGIGQISSEVPQNLSASRPQDRQFILSSKKLLLSDSGFYLCAWRQGLNNEQFFGPGTRLTVL.

The chain couples TRBV7-9 to TRBJ1-2; no definite D call. Trimming cost V 3 bases and J 6 bases, with 11 bases left between them. The CDR3 sequence is 13 residues long. CDR1 SEHNR and CDR2 FQNEAQ come from the germline V gene (reference sequence). This CDR3 reads CASSFLGTDGYTF. The DNA of the CDR3 is TGTGCCAGCAGCTTTCTGGGCACCGATGGCTACACCTTC.

The rearrangement joins TRBV6-5 to TRBJ2-7; D is uncertain. Trimming cost V 9 bases and J 3 bases, with 12 bases left between them. The CDR3 totals 12 residues. Per the germline V gene, CDR1 is MNHEY and CDR2 is SVGAGI. The CDR3 nucleotides are TGTGCCAGTAGAAATCCCCACTACGAGCAGTACTTC. This encodes CASRNPHYEQYF.

This chain connects TRBV5-1 to TRBJ2-7, with 10 bases fitting TRBD1. Looked up from germline, CDR1 is SGHRS and CDR2 is YFSETQ. The V segment lost 4 bases and the J segment 2 bases; nucleotides outside the gene matches: 3. This CDR3 region has 14 residues. The CDR3 loop reads CASSRDRGPYEQYF. In DNA, the CDR3 is TGCGCCAGCAGCCGGGACAGGGGTCCCTACGAGCAGTACTTC.

This clone was detected only once. This chain joins TRBV9 and TRBJ2-1; 10 bases are a match to TRBD2. V shed 4 bases, J shed 8 bases, and the junction held 21 bases outside the gene matches. Germline values: CDR1 SGDLS, CDR2 YYNGEE. The CDR3 has 19 amino acids. CDR3 sequence reads: CASSHQGGGLATSRDEQFF. In DNA form, the CDR3 reads TGTGCCAGCAGCCACCAGGGGGGGGGACTAGCGACAAGTCGGGATGAGCAGTTCTTC.

This clone was counted between two and nine times. The chain combines TRBV11-3 with TRBJ1-3, with D perhaps matching TRBD1 (6 bases). The CDR3 has 13 amino acids. Germline CDR1 is SGHNT and CDR2 is YENEEA. V was clipped by 5 bases and J by 4 bases, with 9 bases between them. CDR3 DNA: TGTGCCAGCAGCCCGGGACAAGGAAACACCATATATTTT. Its translation is CASSPGQGNTIYF.

This chain links TRBV6-6 with TRBJ1-1; TRBD1 is a possible D gene (5 bases). CDR3 length: 13 amino acids. Between the trimmed V and J ends, which lost 8 bases and 1 base, there was a span of 11 bases. The germline V gene has CDR1 MNHNY and CDR2 SVGAGI (reference sequence). Here the CDR3 reads CASHDRTNTEAFF. The CDR3, as DNA: TGTGCCAGCCACGACAGAACGAACACTGAAGCTTTCTTT.

The V and J genes are TRBV9 and TRBJ2-7, with D possibly being TRBD1 (6 bases). V was trimmed by 4 bases and J by 5 bases, leaving 28 bases between them. Germline values: CDR1 SGDLS, CDR2 YYNGEE. The CDR3 is 18 residues long. The CDR3: CASSPRSGGSSQFNEQYF. DNA of the CDR3: TGTGCCAGCAGCCCCCGTAGTGGGGGCTCCTCACAATTCAACGAGCAGTACTTC.

This rearrangement joins TRBV11-3 to TRBJ2-2, with 7 bases matching TRBD1. The CDR3 extends over 14 amino acids. Losses at the gene ends were 6 bases for V and 6 bases for J; bases not matched to a gene: 7. Germline V lookup: CDR1 SGHNT, CDR2 YENEEA. DNA of the CDR3: TGTGCCAGCAGACCCCTCGGACAGGCCGGGGAGCTGTTTTTT. Amino acid sequence: CASRPLGQAGELFF. Based on the CDR3 plus reference TRBV11-3 and TRBJ2-2, the full variable domain is EAGVVQSPRYKIIEKKQPVAFWCNPISGHNTLYWYLQNLGQGPELLIRYENEEAVDDSQLPKDRFSAERLKGVDSTLKIQPAELGDSAVYLCASRPLGQAGELFFGEGSRLTVL.

This chain uses TRBV6-5 with TRBJ1-4; D unresolved. The germline V gene has CDR1 MNHEY and CDR2 SVGAGI. This CDR3 comprises 13 residues. V was shortened by 4 bases and J by 11 bases, with 14 bases between the two germline ends. This CDR3 is CASSSLLMRKLFF. For the CDR3, the DNA is TGTGCCAGCAGTTCGCTATTAATGAGGAAACTGTTTTTT.

The chain is built from TRBV7-6 and TRBJ2-5; 8 bases are shared with TRBD1. The germline gives CDR1 SGHVS, CDR2 FNYEAQ. This CDR3 is built from 14 residues. Trimming at V came to 5 bases and at J to 6 bases, leaving 8 bases not matched to a gene. The CDR3 sequence: CASSPTRGQQTQYF. For the CDR3, the DNA is TGTGCCAGCAGCCCCACCAGGGGGCAACAGACCCAGTACTTC.

The chain is built from TRBV19 and TRBJ2-7; 13 nucleotides line up with TRBD2. This CDR3 contains 16 residues. Per germline, CDR1 LNHDA and CDR2 SQIVND (reference sequence). Trimming removed 1 base from V and 4 bases from J; junction bases left unmatched: 4. The CDR3 reads CASSIGGLAGDYEQYF. The CDR3 DNA reads as TGTGCCAGTAGTATAGGTGGACTAGCGGGAGATTACGAGCAGTACTTC.

This clone came up a few times. The chain couples TRBV6-1 to TRBJ1-2; the match to TRBD1 covers 9 bases. The CDR3 is 13 amino acids. V lost 8 bases and J lost 0; bases outside the gene matches: 1. The germline V gene has CDR1 MNHNS and CDR2 SASEGT. The CDR3 reads CASRTGANYGYTF. The DNA of the CDR3 is TGTGCCAGCCGGACAGGGGCTAACTATGGCTACACCTTC.

This chain connects TRBV6-6 to TRBJ1-5; D may be TRBD1 (5 bases). Deletions cut 3 bases from V and 2 bases from J, with 11 bases between. Germline CDR1 MNHNY, CDR2 SVGAGI (reference sequence). The CDR3 has 15 amino acids. CDR3 loop: CASSYMGGGNQPQHF. For the CDR3, the DNA is TGTGCCAGCAGTTATATGGGGGGAGGCAATCAGCCCCAGCATTTT.